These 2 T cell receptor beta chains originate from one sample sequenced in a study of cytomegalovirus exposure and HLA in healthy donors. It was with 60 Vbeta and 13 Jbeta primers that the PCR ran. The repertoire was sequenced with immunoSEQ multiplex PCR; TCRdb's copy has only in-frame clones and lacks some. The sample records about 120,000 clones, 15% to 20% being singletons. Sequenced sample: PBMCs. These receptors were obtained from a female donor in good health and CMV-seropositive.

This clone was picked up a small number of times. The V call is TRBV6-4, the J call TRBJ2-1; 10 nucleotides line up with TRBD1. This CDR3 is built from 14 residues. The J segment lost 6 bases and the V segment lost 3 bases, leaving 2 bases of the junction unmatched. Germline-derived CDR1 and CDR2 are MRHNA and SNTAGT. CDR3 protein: CASSEGTGVNEQFF. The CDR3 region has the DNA TGTGCCAGCAGTGAGGGGACAGGGGTCAATGAGCAGTTCTTC.

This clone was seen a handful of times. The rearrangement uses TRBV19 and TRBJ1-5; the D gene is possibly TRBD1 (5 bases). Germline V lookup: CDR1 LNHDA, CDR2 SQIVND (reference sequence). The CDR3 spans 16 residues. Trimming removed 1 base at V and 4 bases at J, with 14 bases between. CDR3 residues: CASSIVPGVRNQPQHF. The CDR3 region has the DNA TGTGCCAGTAGTATAGTACCGGGGGTCCGAAATCAGCCCCAGCATTTT.